This T cell receptor beta chain was sequenced during a study of PD-1 blockade in classical Hodgkin lymphoma (dated by TCRdb to 2019 to 2021). With respect to the entire study: Nivolumab dosing was 3 mg/kg intravenously every 2 weeks, continuing until either disease progression or unacceptable toxicity. A peripheral blood immune signature of response to PD-1 blockade in classical Hodgkin lymphoma was defined using TCR beta sequencing and CyTOF.

Genomic DNA was extracted with the Qiagen DNeasy kit from unsorted PBMCs and from negatively selected CD4+ and CD8+ fractions. TCR beta CDR3 regions were subjected to amplification by immunoSEQ multiplex PCR with primers that anneal to V and J segments. A synthetic immune receptor repertoire was used to minimize amplification bias, and remaining bias was computationally removed after sequencing. In the authors' own workflow: Custom Python scripts were used to quantify repertoire diversity as the Shannon entropy index. Unsorted, CD4+ and CD8+ repertoires were analyzed separately, except in combined analyses where CD4+ and CD8+ sequences were merged in silico. A clone was considered expanded if an increase in frequency of at least 2-fold after treatment relative to C1D1 was found, and a pseudocount of 0.5 was applied to clones undetected at baseline. Clones with 0 or 1 copy at C1D1 were classified as singleton clones, and clones with 2 or more copies were classified as non-singleton clones. Clones expanded in unsorted samples were annotated as CD4+, CD8+ or unknown by matching protein sequences in sorted samples from the same patient. Wilcoxon tests were applied to paired samples to test diversity changes from C1D1 to C4D1. TCRdb provides this immuneACCESS table in a form limited to in-frame rearrangements. Some clones are lacking; in checked studies, under half of them reflect an unresolved V gene, and why the rest are absent is not known. D and trimming come from the DNA, and the V and J calls and clone size come from that table. Here the sample has approximately 38,000 clones; over 65% occur a single time. The ten biggest clones cover 9.8% of the sample.

What the time point label conveys for this sample: cycle 4 day 1 (C4D1), after more than 5 weeks of nivolumab. Every trial patient had relapsed after autologous stem cell transplantation, and cohorts A, B and C differed in prior brentuximab vedotin exposure. A total of about 51 patients with relapsed/refractory classical Hodgkin lymphoma made up the trial cohort, and each patient's best overall response was complete response, partial response or progressive disease. Single-agent nivolumab was administered to trial patients in the multi-cohort phase II CheckMate 205 trial. An independent review committee assessed best overall response using the 2007 International Working Group response criteria. PBMCs from the trial were collected at three points: immediately before nivolumab initiation (C1D1), and during therapy at cycle 2 day 1 and cycle 4 day 1. Peripheral blood was collected in 8 mL Vacutainer Cell Preparation Tubes, from which PBMCs were isolated by centrifugation and then cryopreserved.

General conclusions and limits of the study: Trial patients with a complete response had baseline diversity similar to that of newly diagnosed patients, while partial responders and progressors had significantly lower diversity. The study was limited to a single clinical trial cohort, and causes of repertoire differences, possibly disease activity or prior therapy, remained undefined. Patients starting nivolumab less than 1 year after ASCT had lower diversity and were excluded from later analyses to avoid confounding by immune reconstitution. By C4D1, a significant rise was seen in CD4+ TCR diversity but not in CD8+ TCR diversity (p=0.0027 vs p=0.16), and the rise was most apparent among complete responders (p=0.02). Baseline TCR diversity was reported to be lower in newly diagnosed patients than in healthy donors and to be lower still in relapsed/refractory patients.

Trimming removed 9 bases from V and 2 bases from J, leaving 10 bases between the germline ends. The germline V gene (reference sequence) specifies LNHDA as CDR1 and SQIVND as CDR2. From the cysteine up to the phenylalanine, the CDR3 has a length of 12 residues. Only the CDR3 DNA is retained, 36 bases long and in frame from the first base. There are a few counts of this clone. The specificity of this receptor is unknown. Base qualities are missing; no much larger clone stands one base away. Sequenced here: peripheral blood mononuclear cells (PBMCs), sampled before the fourth cycle of nivolumab. The sequence derives from a human donor with classical Hodgkin lymphoma. The chain uses TRBV19 and TRBJ1-1, with TRBD1 as a weak D call on 5 bases. The CDR3 protein is CASTQENTEAFF. The sequenced DNA is TGTGCCAGCACACAGGAAAACACTGAAGCTTTCTTT.